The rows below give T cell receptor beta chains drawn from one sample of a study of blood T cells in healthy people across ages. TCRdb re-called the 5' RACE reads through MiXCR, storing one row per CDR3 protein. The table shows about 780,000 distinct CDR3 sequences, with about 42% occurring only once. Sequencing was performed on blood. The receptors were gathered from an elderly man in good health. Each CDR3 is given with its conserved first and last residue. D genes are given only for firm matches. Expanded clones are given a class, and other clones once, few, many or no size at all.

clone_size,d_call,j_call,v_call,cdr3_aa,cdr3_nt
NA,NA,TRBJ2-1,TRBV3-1,CASSQELGSYNEQFF,TGTGCCAGCAGCCAAGAACTAGGCTCCTACAATGAGCAGTTCTTC
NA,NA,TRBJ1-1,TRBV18,CASSPPSRADWNTGAFF,TGTGCCAGCTCACCACCGTCCCGGGCGGATTGGAACACTGGAGCTTTCTTT
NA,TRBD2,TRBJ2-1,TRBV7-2,CASSTSGRAENEQFF,TGTGCCAGCAGCACTAGCGGGAGGGCCGAGAATGAGCAGTTCTTC
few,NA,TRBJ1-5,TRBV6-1,CASSEPWDGDYSNQPQHF,TGTGCCAGCAGTGAACCCTGGGACGGCGACTATAGCAATCAGCCCCAGCATTTT
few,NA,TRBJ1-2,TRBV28,CASRATGLGNYGYTF,TGTGCCAGCAGGGCTACAGGTCTGGGTAACTATGGCTACACCTTC
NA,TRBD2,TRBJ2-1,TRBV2,CASSSKAGSSYNEQFF,TGTGCCAGCAGTAGCAAAGCGGGATCGTCCTACAATGAGCAGTTCTTC
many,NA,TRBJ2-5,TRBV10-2,CASSPAGQETQYF,TGTGCCAGCAGCCCGGCAGGACAAGAGACCCAGTACTTC
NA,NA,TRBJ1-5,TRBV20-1,CSASASYNSNQPQHF,TGCAGTGCTAGTGCCTCGTACAATAGCAATCAGCCCCAGCATTTT
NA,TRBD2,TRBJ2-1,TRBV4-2,CASSSGTSGNTRYNEQFF,TGTGCCAGCAGCTCCGGGACTAGCGGGAATACCAGGTACAATGAGCAGTTCTTC
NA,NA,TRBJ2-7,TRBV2,CASSDEGEQYF,TGTGCCAGCAGTGATGAAGGGGAGCAGTACTTC
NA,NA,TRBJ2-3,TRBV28,CASSSDYSLGRADTQYF,TGTGCCAGCAGTTCCGACTACAGTTTAGGTCGCGCAGATACGCAGTATTTT
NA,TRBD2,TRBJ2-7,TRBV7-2,CASSLKVAGVSEQYF,TGTGCCAGCAGCTTAAAGGTGGCGGGAGTCTCCGAGCAGTACTTC
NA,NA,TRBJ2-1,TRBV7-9,CASSLAPAGSSYNEQFF,TGTGCCAGCAGCTTAGCGCCGGCGGGGAGCTCCTACAATGAGCAGTTCTTC
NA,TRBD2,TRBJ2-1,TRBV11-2,CASSPIAGGTSTEQFF,TGTGCCAGCAGCCCGATAGCGGGTGGGACCTCAACTGAGCAGTTCTTC
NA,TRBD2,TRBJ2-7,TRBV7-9,CASSFGGSNSYEQYF,TGTGCCAGCAGCTTCGGGGGGTCGAACTCCTACGAGCAGTACTTC
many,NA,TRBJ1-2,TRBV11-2,CASSLEGTNGYTF,TGTGCCAGCAGCTTAGAGGGGACCAATGGCTACACCTTC
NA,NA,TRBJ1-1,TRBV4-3,CASSQRGIRNTEAFF,TGCGCCAGCAGCCAAAGGGGGATTCGGAACACTGAAGCTTTCTTT
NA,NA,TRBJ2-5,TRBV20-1,CSGEGGGLRGETQYF,TGCAGTGGAGAGGGGGGCGGGTTGAGAGGAGAGACCCAGTACTTC
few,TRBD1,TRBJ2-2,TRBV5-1,CASSIAGGTNTGELFF,TGCGCCAGCAGCATCGCAGGGGGCACGAACACCGGGGAGCTGTTTTTT
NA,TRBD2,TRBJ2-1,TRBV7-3,CASSPQGSGSRNEQFF,TGTGCCAGCAGCCCCCAGGGGAGCGGGAGCAGGAATGAGCAGTTCTTC
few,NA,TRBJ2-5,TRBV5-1,CASSSQFGWEETQYF,TGCGCCAGCAGCTCTCAATTCGGTTGGGAAGAGACCCAGTACTTC
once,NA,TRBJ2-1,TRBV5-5,CASSLGGAISERFF,TGTGCCAGCAGCTTGGGAGGTGCGATCAGTGAGCGGTTCTTC
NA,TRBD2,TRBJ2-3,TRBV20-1,CSAAGGGLSTDTRYF,TGCAGTGCAGCGGGGGGGGGCCTAAGCACAGATACGCGGTATTTT
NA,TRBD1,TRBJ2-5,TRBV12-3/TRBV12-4,CASSSWDRVQETQYF,TGTGCCAGCAGTTCGTGGGACAGGGTACAAGAGACCCAGTACTTC
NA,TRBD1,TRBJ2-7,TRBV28,CASSPGTAITSYEQYF,TGTGCCAGCAGCCCTGGGACAGCGATCACCTCCTACGAGCAGTACTTC
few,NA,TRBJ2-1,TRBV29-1,CSVVLWGDEQFF,TGCAGCGTTGTGTTATGGGGAGATGAGCAGTTCTTC
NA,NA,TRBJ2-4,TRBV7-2,CASRIGDTANIQYF,TGTGCCAGCAGAATTGGAGACACCGCAAACATTCAGTACTTC
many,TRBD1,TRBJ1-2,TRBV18,CASSPPAGTGTNYGYTF,TGTGCCAGCTCACCACCTGCCGGGACAGGGACTAACTATGGCTACACCTTC
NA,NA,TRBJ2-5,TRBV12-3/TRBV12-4,CASSPTGRDETQYF,TGTGCCAGCAGTCCGACAGGGCGGGATGAGACCCAGTACTTC
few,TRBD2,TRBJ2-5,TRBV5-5,CASSESGRAEGEQYF,TGTGCCAGCTCCGAAAGCGGGAGGGCCGAGGGTGAGCAGTACTTC
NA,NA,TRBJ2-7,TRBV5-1,CASSGGKEGAYEQYF,TGCGCCAGCAGCGGGGGGAAGGAGGGCGCCTACGAGCAGTACTTC
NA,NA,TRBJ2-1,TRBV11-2,CASSLDRRAEQFF,TGTGCCAGCAGCTTAGATCGCCGAGCTGAGCAGTTCTTC
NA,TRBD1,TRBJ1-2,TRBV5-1,CASSLEGANYGYTF,TGCGCCAGCAGCTTGGAGGGGGCCAACTATGGCTACACCTTC
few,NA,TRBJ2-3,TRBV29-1,CSVEFWQGTDTQYF,TGCAGCGTTGAATTTTGGCAGGGAACAGATACGCAGTATTTT
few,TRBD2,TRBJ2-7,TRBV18,CASSLSPREGNEQYF,TGTGCCAGCTCACTCTCCCCGCGGGAGGGCAACGAGCAGTACTTC
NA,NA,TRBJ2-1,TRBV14,CASSREGRYNEQFF,TGTGCCAGCAGCCGTGAGGGCCGGTACAATGAGCAGTTCTTC
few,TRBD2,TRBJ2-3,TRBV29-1,CSVGLTSGRPTDTQYF,TGCAGCGTTGGTCTGACTAGCGGGCGACCCACAGATACGCAGTATTTT
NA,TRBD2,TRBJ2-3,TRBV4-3,CASSQVAGAGTDTQYF,TGCGCCAGCAGCCAAGTAGCGGGAGCCGGCACAGATACGCAGTATTTT
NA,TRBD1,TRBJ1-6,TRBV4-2,CASSHSTGEDSPLHF,TGTGCCAGCAGCCATTCAACAGGGGAGGACTCACCCCTCCACTTT
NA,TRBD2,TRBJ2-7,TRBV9,CASSVDDGRSNEQYF,TGTGCCAGCAGCGTAGATGACGGGAGGTCCAACGAGCAGTACTTC